Here is one T cell receptor beta chain with its context. Profiling relied on immunoSEQ multiplex PCR, and the TCRdb table lists in-frame clones only, not all of them. The repertoire consists of 2,500,000 or so clones, with approximately 94% occurring once and the leading ten covering approximately 0.37%. The data derive from a study of shared clonotypes between healthy human individuals. Trimming left V 0 bases short and J 1 base short, with 13 bases between. Germline V gene data show CDR1 as MDHEN and CDR2 as SYDVKM. The CDR3 is 17 amino acids. The material sequenced was naive CD4+ T cells from PBMCs. Specified subset: CD45RA+ positively selected. The rearrangement joins TRBV28 to TRBJ1-5; D remains ambiguous. The TCR originated in a man between 18 and 35 years old in good health. Some clones in this sample may be carry-over from other donors' samples. The CDR3 region has the DNA TGTGCCAGCAGTTTATGGGGGATCCGCGCGAGCAATCAGCCCCAGCATTTT. Translation gives CASSLWGIRASNQPQHF.